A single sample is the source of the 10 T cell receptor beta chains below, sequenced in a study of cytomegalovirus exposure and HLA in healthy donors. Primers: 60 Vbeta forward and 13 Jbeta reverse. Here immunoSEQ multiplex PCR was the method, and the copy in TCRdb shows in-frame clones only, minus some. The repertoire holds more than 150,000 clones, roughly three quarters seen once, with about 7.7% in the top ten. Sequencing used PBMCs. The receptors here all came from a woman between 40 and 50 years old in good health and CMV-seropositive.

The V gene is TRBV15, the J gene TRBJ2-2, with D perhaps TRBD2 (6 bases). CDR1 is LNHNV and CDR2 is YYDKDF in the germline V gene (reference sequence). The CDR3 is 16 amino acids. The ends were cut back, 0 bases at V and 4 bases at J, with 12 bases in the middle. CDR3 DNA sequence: TGTGCCACCAGCAGAGATCGGGGGATTATCACCGGGGAGCTGTTTTTT. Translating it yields CATSRDRGIITGELFF.

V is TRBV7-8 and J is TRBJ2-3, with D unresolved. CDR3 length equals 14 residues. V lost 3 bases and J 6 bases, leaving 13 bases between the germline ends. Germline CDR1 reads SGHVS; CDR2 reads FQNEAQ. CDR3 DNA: TGTGCCAGCAGCTTCAGACTCCGGGTGGATACGCAGTATTTT. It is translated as CASSFRLRVDTQYF.

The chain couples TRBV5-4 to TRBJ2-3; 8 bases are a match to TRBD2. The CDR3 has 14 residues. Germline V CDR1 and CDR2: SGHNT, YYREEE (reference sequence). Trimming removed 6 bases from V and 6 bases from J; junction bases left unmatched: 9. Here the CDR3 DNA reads TGTGCCAGCACCCTAGCGGGTGGCATCGATACGCAGTATTTT. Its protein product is CASTLAGGIDTQYF.

CDR3 amino acids: CASSLRSGGYGYTF. DNA for the CDR3: TGCGCCAGCAGCTTGAGGTCCGGGGGCTATGGCTACACCTTC. This chain uses TRBV5-1 with TRBJ1-2; D possibly corresponds to TRBD1 (5 bases). The CDR3 covers 14 residues. Germline V lookup: CDR1 SGHRS, CDR2 YFSETQ. V was trimmed by 1 base and J by 4 bases, leaving 11 bases between them.

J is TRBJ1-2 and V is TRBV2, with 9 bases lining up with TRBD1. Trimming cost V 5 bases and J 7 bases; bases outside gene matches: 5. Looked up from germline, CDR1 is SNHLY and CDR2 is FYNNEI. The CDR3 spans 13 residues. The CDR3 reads CASSRTGVAGYTF. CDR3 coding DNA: TGTGCCAGCAGTCGGACAGGGGTTGCTGGCTACACCTTC.

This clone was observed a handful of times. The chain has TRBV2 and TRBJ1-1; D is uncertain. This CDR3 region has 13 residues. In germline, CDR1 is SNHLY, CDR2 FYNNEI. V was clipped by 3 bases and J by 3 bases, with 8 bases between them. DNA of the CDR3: TGTGCCAGCAGTGATACATCCGACACTGAAGCTTTCTTT. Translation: CASSDTSDTEAFF.

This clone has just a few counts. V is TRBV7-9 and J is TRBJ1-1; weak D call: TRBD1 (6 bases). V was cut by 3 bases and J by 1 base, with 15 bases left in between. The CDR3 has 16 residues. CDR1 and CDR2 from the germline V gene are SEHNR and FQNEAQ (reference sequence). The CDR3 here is CASSFLGGRTNTEAFF. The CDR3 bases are TGTGCCAGCAGCTTTCTCGGGGGGCGGACGAACACTGAAGCTTTCTTT.

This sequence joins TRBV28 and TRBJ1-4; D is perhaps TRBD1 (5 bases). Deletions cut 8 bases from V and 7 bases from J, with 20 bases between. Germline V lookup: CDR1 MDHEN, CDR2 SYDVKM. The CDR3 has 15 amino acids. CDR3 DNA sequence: TGTGCCAGCCGTCCTCAAGAAGGGGCTGTTGAAAAACTGTTTTTT. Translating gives CASRPQEGAVEKLFF.

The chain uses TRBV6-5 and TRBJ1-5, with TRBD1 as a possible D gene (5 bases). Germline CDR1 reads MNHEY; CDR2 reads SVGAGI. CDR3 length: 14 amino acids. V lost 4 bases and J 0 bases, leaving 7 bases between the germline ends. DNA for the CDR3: TGTGCCAGCAGTTTCCAGGGTAGCAATCAGCCCCAGCATTTT. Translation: CASSFQGSNQPQHF.

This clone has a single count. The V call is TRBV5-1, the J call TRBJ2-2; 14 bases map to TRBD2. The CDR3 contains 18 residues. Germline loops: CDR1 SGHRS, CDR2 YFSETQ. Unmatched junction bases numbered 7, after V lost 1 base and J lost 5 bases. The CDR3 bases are TGCGCCAGCAGCTTGAGAGGACTAGCGGGGGGAGGAACCGGGGAGCTGTTTTTT. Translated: CASSLRGLAGGGTGELFF.